This T cell receptor beta chain was identified in a study of spatial heterogeneity in lung cancer. Study-wide background: The count of detected beta-chain sequences consistently exceeded that of alpha-chain sequences. In raw reads, more than eight appearances on average were recorded for each unique TCR and UMI combination.

V was trimmed by 1 base and J by 6 bases, leaving 10 bases between them. The CDR3 runs to 13 residues. The germline V gene has CDR1 DFQATT and CDR2 SNEGSKA (reference sequence). Individually, TCR cDNA molecules were each labelled with a unique molecular identifier. Each CDR3 protein is one row after TCRdb ran MiXCR on the 5' RACE reads. This sample carries tens of thousands of distinct CDR3 sequences, approximately 8.5% of them seen once, and the ten largest clones take less than 9%. Stated time point: sample taken at primary tumor resection. Sequencing of whole RNA from tumor, nontumor lung or frozen PBMC involved no sorting. Untreated early-stage non-small cell lung cancer patients, 55 to 85 in total, were the donors.

This chain uses TRBV20-1 with TRBJ2-1, with D maybe TRBD1 (5 bases). This receptor was taken from a male donor with early-stage non-small cell lung cancer. The sample in question was PBMCs, obtained at surgery. CDR3 nucleotides: TGCAGTGCTAGAGGGGGCAAGGGCAATGAGCAGTTCTTC. This sequence encodes CSARGGKGNEQFF.